This T cell receptor (beta chain) was sequenced during a study of regulatory T cells in long-lasting Graves disease. Study in general: New Graves' disease cases had less than 3 months of antithyroid drugs. Findings and caveats of the study: Study was limited to peripheral blood, excluding thyroid tissue.

The CDR3 runs 15 residues. Trimming pared 4 bases from V and 1 base from J, leaving 12 bases between. CDR1 is MNHEY and CDR2 is SMNVEV in the germline V gene (reference sequence). Libraries of TCR beta came from iRepertoire HTBI primers plus Arm-PCR of CDR3 regions. MiXCR, run by TCRdb on the multiplex PCR reads, gives a single entry per CDR3 protein. The sample has 600,000 to 650,000 distinct CDR3 sequences; 16% are singletons. Of note for this clonotype: The antigen is unknown.

Time point noted: newly diagnosed GD, antithyroid drugs for less than 3 months. TCR sequences were obtained from RNA taken from PBMCs. Patients of an endocrinology department in Xi'an, China, were included. The same data also went into a second study, on T cells in Graves' hyperthyroidism and ophthalmopathy. As that report states: Using the HTBI primer set, a first-round RT-PCR was run on the TCR CDR3.

The receptor was derived from a woman aged 25 to 45 with Graves disease. The specimen was peripheral blood mononuclear cells (PBMCs), collected at new diagnosis, from a patient treated with antithyroid drugs. The V and J genes are TRBV27 and TRBJ2-3; the D gene is possibly TRBD2 (7 bases). CDR3 nucleotide sequence: TGTGCCAGCAGTTCCTGGGGGGGCGGCACAGATACGCAGTATTTT. Its protein is CASSSWGGGTDTQYF.